What follows are 26 T cell receptor beta chains derived from one specimen sequenced in a study of blood T cell repertoires in COVID-19. The data were produced by immunoSEQ multiplex PCR, yet TCRdb's version contains in-frame clones alone and is incomplete. The table lists 350,000 or so clones, roughly nine tenths of them singletons. Sequencing was carried out using PBMCs or T cells enriched from blood (not recorded which). These receptors originate from a woman in her thirties who had recovered from COVID-19.

The chain couples TRBV20-1 to TRBJ2-7, with 10 nucleotides matching TRBD1. This CDR3 has 14 residues. Per the germline V gene, CDR1 is DFQATT and CDR2 is SNEGSKA (reference sequence). The trim removed 3 bases at V and 2 bases at J, leaving 4 bases unmatched. Here the CDR3 DNA reads TGCAGTGCTAGTAGGACAGGGGGAACCTACGAGCAGTACTTC. Amino acids: CSASRTGGTYEQYF.

This chain uses TRBV5-1 with TRBJ2-1; no firm D call. V shed 7 bases and J shed 6 bases, with 14 bases lying between them. Germline assignment: CDR1 SGHRS and CDR2 YFSETQ. CDR3 length: 13 amino acids. CDR3 DNA sequence: TGCGCCAGCGGCGCCCCTCCTAGCAATGAGCAGTTCTTC. It encodes CASGAPPSNEQFF.

CDR3 DNA: TGTGCCAGCCGAGTCGACTCTGGAAACACCATATATTTT. Protein product: CASRVDSGNTIYF. This rearrangement joins TRBV19 to TRBJ1-3, with no clear D. Trimming cost V 9 bases and J 0 bases, with 9 bases left between them. The CDR3 totals 13 residues. Germline V CDR1 and CDR2: LNHDA, SQIVND (reference sequence).

This chain connects TRBV11-2 to TRBJ1-1; the D gene is possibly TRBD1 (5 bases). This CDR3 comprises 14 residues. Germline V gene lookup returns CDR1 SGHAT and CDR2 FQNNGV. V was cut by 8 bases and J by 3 bases, with 16 bases left in between. CDR3 in amino acids: CASAVRRDDTEAFF. The CDR3 region has the DNA TGTGCCAGCGCCGTCCGCAGGGATGACACTGAAGCTTTCTTT.

The chain joins TRBV2 to TRBJ1-5, with D possibly TRBD1 on 5 matching bases. Trimming shortened V by 7 bases and J by 4 bases, and 11 bases separated the two germline ends. CDR3 length equals 13 residues. The V gene's germline CDR1 is SNHLY and CDR2 FYNNEI. CDR3 DNA: TGTGCCAGCACCCTGGACATTAATCAGCCCCAGCATTTT. This gives the protein CASTLDINQPQHF.

V is TRBV18 and J is TRBJ2-5; TRBD1 matches 8 bases. This CDR3 contains 14 residues. Germline V gene lookup returns CDR1 KGHSH and CDR2 LQKENI. The V segment lost 6 bases and the J segment 5 bases; nucleotides outside the gene matches: 8. The CDR3 DNA is TGTGCCAGCTCCAACCAACCAGGGGGCGAGACCCAGTACTTC. Translated: CASSNQPGGETQYF.

The chain links TRBV7-2 to TRBJ2-1; TRBD2 agrees at 8 bases. The CDR3 sequence is 15 residues long. Losses at the gene ends were 5 bases for V and 7 bases for J; bases not matched to a gene: 10. Per germline, CDR1 SGHTA and CDR2 FQGNSA. As DNA, the CDR3 is TGTGCCAGCAGCCCACGGGGTTCGGGAGGGAATGAGCAGTTCTTC. Protein product: CASSPRGSGGNEQFF.

The chain employs TRBV6-5 and TRBJ2-7, with 7 bases that match TRBD2. CDR1 MNHEY and CDR2 SVGAGI come from the germline V gene. The CDR3 runs to 15 residues. The trim removed 0 bases at V and 4 bases at J, leaving 6 bases unmatched. CDR3 sequence: CASSYSALAAYEQYF. Written as DNA, the CDR3 is TGTGCCAGCAGTTACTCCGCGCTAGCGGCTTACGAGCAGTACTTC.

The J gene is TRBJ2-5, the V gene TRBV5-4, with D tentatively TRBD2 (5 bases). V lost 3 bases to trimming and J lost 4 bases, with 10 bases between them. The CDR3 sequence is 13 residues long. CDR1 SGHNT and CDR2 YYREEE come from the germline V gene (reference sequence). DNA of the CDR3: TGTGCCAGCAGCTCCCGGGCGGGAGAGACCCAGTACTTC. This translates into CASSSRAGETQYF.

Worth noting for this clone: One base away lies a much larger clone, so this may be a sequencing read error. The identical CDR3 is also encoded by other nucleotide sequences in the sample. V and J are TRBV7-3 and TRBJ1-2; TRBD1 might be the D (5 bases). V was trimmed by 2 bases and J by 2 bases, leaving 6 bases between them. This CDR3 region has 13 residues. Germline V lookup: CDR1 SGHTA, CDR2 FQGTGA. This CDR3 reads CASSLGGNYGYTF. The CDR3, as DNA: TGTGCCAGCAGCTTAGGGGGGAACTATGGCTACACCTTC.

The chain uses TRBV7-2 and TRBJ1-1; maybe TRBD1 (5 bases). The CDR3 covers 14 residues. Germline CDR1 is SGHTA and CDR2 is FQGNSA. Trimming stripped 2 bases from V and 3 bases from J, with 10 bases between. The CDR3, as DNA: TGTGCCAGCAGCTTATTTGCGGGGGACACTGAAGCTTTCTTT. It codes for CASSLFAGDTEAFF.

The chain links TRBV5-1 to TRBJ2-7, with 9 bases matching TRBD2. Germline lookup yields CDR1 SGHRS and CDR2 YFSETQ. The junction had 5 bases not matched to a gene; V was cut back by 0 bases and J by 7 bases. The CDR3 runs 14 residues. CDR3 sequence: CASSLGLAEGEQYF. The CDR3 DNA is TGCGCCAGCAGCTTGGGACTAGCGGAGGGGGAGCAGTACTTC.

The chain has TRBV15 and TRBJ2-5, with 9 positions matching TRBD1. The CDR3 is made up of 13 amino acids. Germline V gene lookup returns CDR1 LNHNV and CDR2 YYDKDF (reference sequence). V lost 7 bases, J lost 5 bases, and 5 bases stayed unmatched. The CDR3 reads CATKTGGGETQYF. CDR3 DNA: TGTGCCACCAAAACAGGGGGCGGGGAGACCCAGTACTTC.

The chain employs TRBV21-1 and TRBJ1-1; the table's D call TRBD1 went unverified against the DNA. TRBV21-1 is described as a pseudogene. The CDR3 loop spans 18 amino acids. The CDR3 here is CASSKTGQLKGSNTEAFF. In DNA, the CDR3 is TGTGCCAGCAGCAAAACAGGACAGCTTAAGGGGTCGAACACTGAAGCTTTCTTT.

Here the CDR3 reads CASSSKILRAEAFF. In nucleotides, the CDR3 is TGTGCCAGCAGTTCTAAAATCCTGAGGGCTGAAGCTTTCTTT. The chain is built from TRBV28 and TRBJ1-1; D ambiguous. CDR1 is MDHEN, CDR2 SYDVKM, per germline. With 4 bases removed from V and 6 bases from J, the gap between germline ends came to 15 bases. This CDR3 has 14 amino acids.

This chain connects TRBV7-3 to TRBJ2-6; D ambiguous. V was shortened by 5 bases and J by 0 bases, with 11 bases between the two germline ends. This CDR3 comprises 16 residues. Per the germline V gene, CDR1 is SGHTA and CDR2 is FQGTGA. CDR3 amino acids: CASSPRRGSGANVLTF. The CDR3 bases are TGTGCCAGCAGCCCACGACGAGGCTCTGGGGCCAACGTCCTGACTTTC.

This sequence joins TRBV20-1 and TRBJ2-7, with D perhaps TRBD2 (6 bases). V dropped 6 bases and J dropped 5 bases, with 23 bases sitting between them. Germline values: CDR1 DFQATT, CDR2 SNEGSKA (reference sequence). The CDR3 length is 15 residues. CDR3 DNA: TGCAGTGCCAGTCAGGCTGTAGCGGCCTTCGACGAGCAGTACTTC. Its protein product is CSASQAVAAFDEQYF.

The chain uses TRBV18 and TRBJ1-5; perhaps TRBD1 as D (6 bases). The length of the CDR3 is 15 residues. CDR1 is KGHSH, CDR2 LQKENI, per germline. The germline V and J ends were trimmed by 5 bases and 3 bases, with 14 bases remaining between them. CDR3 loop: CASSEAGTLNQPQHF. The CDR3 DNA reads as TGTGCCAGCTCAGAGGCCGGGACACTCAATCAGCCCCAGCATTTT. Full variable domain (remainder filled in from reference TRBV18 and TRBJ1-5): NAGVMQNPRHLVRRRGQEARLRCSPMKGHSHVYWYRQLPEEGLKFMVYLQKENIIDESGMPKERFSAEFPKEGPSILRIQQVVRGDSAAYFCASSEAGTLNQPQHFGDGTRLSIL.

V is TRBV9 and J is TRBJ2-2; TRBD2 is a possible D gene (5 bases). V lost 2 bases and J 6 bases, leaving 11 bases between the germline ends. The CDR3 sequence is 14 residues long. Germline V lookup: CDR1 SGDLS, CDR2 YYNGEE. This CDR3 is CASSVDRGAGELFF. As DNA, the CDR3 is TGTGCCAGCAGCGTCGACCGGGGTGCCGGGGAGCTGTTTTTT.

The V and J genes are TRBV7-9 and TRBJ1-3; 7 positions match TRBD1. Unmatched junction bases numbered 6, after V lost 7 bases and J lost 6 bases. The CDR3 has 13 residues. Germline lookup yields CDR1 SEHNR and CDR2 FQNEAQ (reference sequence). The CDR3 nucleotides read TGTGCCAGCACAAGGACAGGTTCAAACACCATATATTTT. The encoded protein is CASTRTGSNTIYF.

The rearrangement links TRBV3-1 (or the pseudogene TRBV3-2) to TRBJ1-6; no clear D. V was shortened by 8 bases and J by 12 bases, with 20 bases between the two germline ends. CDR3 length: 14 amino acids. Germline CDR1 LGHDT, CDR2 YNNKEL (reference sequence). The CDR3 nucleotides read TGTGCCAGCTCACCTGGCTCGCATGGGAGACCCCTCCACTTT. Residues: CASSPGSHGRPLHF.

The V and J genes are TRBV5-6 and TRBJ1-2; no firm D call. Germline CDR1 reads SGHDT; CDR2 reads YYEEEE. V was trimmed by 0 bases and J by 0 bases, leaving 6 bases between them. The CDR3 is 14 residues long. The CDR3 sequence is CASSLGGANYGYTF. The DNA of the CDR3 is TGTGCCAGCAGCTTGGGCGGAGCTAACTATGGCTACACCTTC. Full variable domain (missing parts from reference TRBV5-6 and TRBJ1-2): DAGVTQSPTHLIKTRGQQVTLRCSPKSGHDTVSWYQQALGQGPQFIFQYYEEEERQRGNFPDRFSGHQFPNYSSELNVNALLLGDSALYLCASSLGGANYGYTFGSGTRLTVV.

The chain is built from TRBV7-2 and TRBJ2-7; TRBD1 aligns across 9 bases. The CDR3 runs to 15 residues. CDR1 is SGHTA and CDR2 is FQGNSA in the germline V gene. Trimming removed 5 bases from V and 4 bases from J; junction bases left unmatched: 9. The CDR3 DNA reads as TGTGCCAGCAGCCGCGCACAGGGGGCGGGGTACGAGCAGTACTTC. This gives the protein CASSRAQGAGYEQYF.

This chain uses TRBV27 with TRBJ2-3; D gene ambiguous. Trimming took 5 bases from V and 4 from J, leaving 7 bases between them. CDR3 length: 12 residues. CDR1 is MNHEY and CDR2 is SMNVEV in the germline V gene (reference sequence). For the CDR3, the DNA is TGTGCCAGCAGTCCCCATTCAGATACGCAGTATTTT. Its translation: CASSPHSDTQYF.

The chain joins TRBV18 to TRBJ1-2; 9 bases match TRBD1. Germline V lookup: CDR1 KGHSH, CDR2 LQKENI. Trimming cost V 6 bases and J 6 bases; bases outside gene matches: 8. This CDR3 is built from 14 residues. The CDR3 DNA reads as TGTGCCAGCTCCCCCGGGACAGGGCTCGATGGCTACACCTTC. Residues: CASSPGTGLDGYTF.

This clone has a single count. V is TRBV27 and J is TRBJ1-1; no definite D call. The CDR3 loop spans 16 amino acids. Germline loops: CDR1 MNHEY, CDR2 SMNVEV (reference sequence). Deletions cut 4 bases from V and 0 bases from J, with 15 bases between. This CDR3 reads CASSSLPPTVNTEAFF. DNA of the CDR3: TGTGCCAGCAGTTCTCTACCTCCCACGGTGAACACTGAAGCTTTCTTT.